Below, one T cell receptor (beta chain) is given with its context. Its antigen is as yet unknown. The sample comes from a study of T-cell reconstitution after alpha-beta-depleted transplantation in children. Study-wide findings and caveats: Some patients showed high day-60 TCRbeta diversity, which derived from surviving recipient T cells and thymic progenitors. After transplant, at about two months, alpha-beta T cells were reportedly derived from several hundred expanded graft clones. Once a year had passed after transplant, T-cell counts and diversity came mostly from newly produced T cells.

TCRbeta library construction was performed incorporating unique molecular identifiers. TCRdb re-analysed the PCR reads in MiXCR, keeping a single row per CDR3 protein. The profile shows 250,000 to 300,000 distinct CDR3 sequences, 11% of them singletons. Material: peripheral blood, obtained 180 days after TCRalphabeta/CD19-depleted stem cell transplant. This receptor was identified in a male patient aged 2 to 9 who had a stem cell transplant for chronic granulomatous disease, so the T cells may come from the graft donor.

The CDR3: CASSPFRANVLTF. DNA for the CDR3: TGTGCCAGCAGCCCCTTCCGGGCCAACGTCCTGACTTTC. The chain employs TRBV14 and TRBJ2-6; D gene unclear. Germline V lookup: CDR1 SGHDN, CDR2 FVKESK. V lost 4 bases, J lost 5 bases, and 6 bases lay in between. CDR3 length equals 13 residues. The full variable domain, its missing parts supplied by reference TRBV14 and TRBJ2-6, is EAGVTQFPSHSVIEKGQTVTLRCDPISGHDNLYWYRRVMGKEIKFLLHFVKESKQDESGMPNNRFLAERTGGTYSTLKVQPAELEDSGVYFCASSPFRANVLTFGAGSRLTVL.